What follows describes a single T cell receptor (beta chain). The antigen it recognizes is unknown. No quality values exist for individual bases; no much larger clone is one base distant. Using the deep immunoSEQ assay, TCR CDR3 regions were amplified from genomic DNA by multiplex PCR. Extracted genomic DNA from each cell subset was distributed evenly across all wells of several immunoSEQ 96-well plates, and each plate was treated as a replicate. For sorted subsets, each replicate PCR was loaded with around 220 ng genomic DNA, equivalent to 32,000 or so T cell genomes. The purified libraries were quantified using a Qubit 3.0 fluorometer, sized with a Bioanalyzer 2100, and then quantified again using the KAPA Library Quantification kit. Every immunoSEQ 96-well plate was sequenced on a dedicated single-read 150-cycle Illumina NextSeq 550 flow cell. The study's processing was this. Because the immunoSEQ output held only junctional sequences and lacked quality scores, the filtering could not match the filtering applied to full-length reads. Sequences were annotated with PyIR, a Python wrapper for IgBLAST v1.9, and V/J genes and CDR3 were assigned using IMGT germline references. Reads were removed for weak V/J assignments (E-value above 1e-6), missing CDR3, stop codons, out-of-frame junctions, or ambiguous translated residues. V3J clonotypes were defined by identical inferred V gene, J gene, and CDR3 amino acid sequence. Percentage overlap between repertoires was calculated by dividing the number of shared unique clonotypes by the size of the smaller repertoire. Repertoire richness was assessed with RTK rarefaction, the Chao1 estimator, and Recon v2.1 estimates of unobserved clonotypes. Generation probabilities for all TCRbeta clonotypes obtained by the gDNA method from several donors were computed using OLGA. TCRdb retrieved this table from immuneACCESS and kept in-frame rearrangements only. Not all clones are present; in checked studies, unresolved V genes account for under half, and no reason is known for the remainder. The DNA was the basis for D and trimming; V, J and clone size are from that table. The sample profile shows roughly 2.2 million clones; just over 90% of them were found once. The ten most abundant clones make up 0.35% to 0.5% of the sample.

These data come from a study of shared clonotypes between healthy human individuals (dated by TCRdb to between 2020 and 2021). In terms of the full investigation: A couple of women and a few men aged 18 to 49 years were included in the cohort. Per donor, leukapheresis produced somewhere between about 0.94 and 9.5 billion PBMCs. Libraries were prepared and TCR repertoires were sequenced by different laboratories using diverse techniques, in order to increase sequencing depth and limit assay-specific biases. For each donor, three plates each were used for CD4 naive and CD4 memory, two plates were used for CD8 naive, and one plate was used for CD8 memory. To estimate repertoire size and how much clonotypes are shared between individuals, the study performed deep sequencing of blood TCR repertoires from about five healthy adults.

Here is what the overall study found, with its caveats: Naive subsets generally had larger estimated clonotype richness than memory subsets. Only blood was sampled, and tissue TCR repertoires likely differ from those in blood. Incomplete sequencing was indicated by rarefaction of sorted-subset datasets, despite the large sequencing depth. Pairwise subsampling indicated that sequencing depth was expected to affect the degree of clonotype sharing among donors. The genetic and exposure-history diversity represented was limited by the small number of donors. Sharing across a few donors was observed for about 4.8% of naive CD4, 3% to 3.5% of naive CD8, 2% to 2.5% of memory CD4, and about 0.38% of memory CD8 clonotypes. Higher generation probabilities were observed for clonotypes shared by all four sorted-subset donors than for non-shared clonotypes.

The donors were healthy, HIV-negative adults with no recently reported acute infections or vaccinations. Every donor was a Caucasian adult living in Nashville, Tennessee, USA. CD4+ T cells were enriched through magnetic negative selection, after which naive cells were positively selected on CD45RA and the remaining negative fraction served as the memory subset. After blood collection by leukapheresis, PBMCs were isolated using Ficoll-Histopaque density gradient centrifugation and then cryopreserved in the vapor phase of liquid nitrogen. Analytical flow cytometry was used to check the purity and quantity of every magnetically sorted T cell population. Genomic DNA was isolated from each sorted fraction and quantified by UV absorbance on a Nanodrop 2000c. V ends up 0 bases short and J 0 bases short, with an unmatched junction base count of 5. Spanning cysteine to phenylalanine, the CDR3 consists of 17 amino acids. The sequence is cut down to CDR3 DNA, 51 bases in frame from base 1. The germline V gene specifies SGHDT as CDR1 and YYEEEE as CDR2.

This clonotype was sampled from a young man in good health. Some clones in this sample may be carry-over from other donors' samples. The specimen was naive CD4+ T cells from PBMCs. Sample cell subset or site, as interpreted from the label and publication: CD45RA+ positively selected. Recombination joined TRBV5-6 with TRBJ1-5; 8 junctional bases match TRBD1. This receptor has the CDR3 CASSLAGQGASNQPQHF. The DNA reads TGTGCCAGCAGCTTGGCCGGGCAGGGGGCTAGCAATCAGCCCCAGCATTTT. The CDR3 plus the reference TRBV5-6 and TRBJ1-5 genes for the other parts give the full variable domain: DAGVTQSPTHLIKTRGQQVTLRCSPKSGHDTVSWYQQALGQGPQFIFQYYEEEERQRGNFPDRFSGHQFPNYSSELNVNALLLGDSALYLCASSLAGQGASNQPQHFGDGTRLSIL.